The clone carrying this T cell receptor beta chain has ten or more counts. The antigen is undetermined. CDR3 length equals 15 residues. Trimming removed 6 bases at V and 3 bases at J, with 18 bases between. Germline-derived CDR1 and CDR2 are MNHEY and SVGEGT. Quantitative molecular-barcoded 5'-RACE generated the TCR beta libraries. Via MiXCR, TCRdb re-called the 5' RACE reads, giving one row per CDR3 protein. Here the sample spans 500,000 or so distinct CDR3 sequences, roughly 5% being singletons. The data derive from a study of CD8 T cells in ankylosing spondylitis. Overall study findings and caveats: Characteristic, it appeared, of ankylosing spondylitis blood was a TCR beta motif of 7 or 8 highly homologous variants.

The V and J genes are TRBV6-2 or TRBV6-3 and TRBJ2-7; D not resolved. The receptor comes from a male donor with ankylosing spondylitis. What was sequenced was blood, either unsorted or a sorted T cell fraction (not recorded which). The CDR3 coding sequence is TGTGCCAGCAGGATGGAAACCGGGTCCGTCTACGAGCAGTACTTC. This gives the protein CASRMETGSVYEQYF.